The sequence of this T cell receptor (beta chain) was determined in a study of T cell responses to AZD1222 COVID-19 vaccine. Study conclusions and caveats: Clonal diversity may have been underestimated, and the donors were mostly white British, with more females than males. Scientists sampled the repertoires only once the peak T cell response had passed.

On this clone itself: No antigen is known for it.

The table came from immunoSEQ multiplex PCR; TCRdb's copy has only in-frame clones and leaves some out. Among 90,000 to 120,000 clones listed, around nine tenths were seen once. This specimen was peripheral blood, taken on day 0 of AZD1222 vaccination. The source is an adult in good health.

The CDR3 sequence is CASSLAAEESVYEQYF. DNA for the CDR3: TGTGCCAGCAGCTTAGCGGCTGAGGAGTCAGTTTACGAGCAGTACTTC. The chain links TRBV7-6 to TRBJ2-7; D is unresolved. The ends were cut back, 0 bases at V and 4 bases at J, with 16 bases in the middle. Germline CDR1 is SGHVS and CDR2 is FNYEAQ. This CDR3 contains 16 residues.